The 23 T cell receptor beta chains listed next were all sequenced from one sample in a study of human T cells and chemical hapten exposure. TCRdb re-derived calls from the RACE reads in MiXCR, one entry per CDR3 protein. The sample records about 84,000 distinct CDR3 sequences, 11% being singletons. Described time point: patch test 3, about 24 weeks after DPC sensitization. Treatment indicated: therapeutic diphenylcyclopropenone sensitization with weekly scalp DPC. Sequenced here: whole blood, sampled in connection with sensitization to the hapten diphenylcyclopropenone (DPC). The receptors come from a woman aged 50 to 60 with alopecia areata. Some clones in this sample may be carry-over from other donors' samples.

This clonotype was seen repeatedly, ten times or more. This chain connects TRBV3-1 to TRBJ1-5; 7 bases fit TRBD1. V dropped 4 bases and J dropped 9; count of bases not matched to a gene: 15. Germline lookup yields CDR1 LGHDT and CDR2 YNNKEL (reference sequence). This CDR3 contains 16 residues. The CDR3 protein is CASSPSGTASWGPQHF. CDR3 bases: TGTGCCAGCAGCCCCAGCGGGACAGCTTCTTGGGGGCCCCAGCATTTT.

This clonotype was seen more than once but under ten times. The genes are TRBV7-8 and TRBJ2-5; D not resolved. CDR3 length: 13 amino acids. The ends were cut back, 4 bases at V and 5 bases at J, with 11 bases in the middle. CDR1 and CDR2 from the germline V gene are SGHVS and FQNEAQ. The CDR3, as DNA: TGTGCCAGCAGCTCGAGTCTGATGGAGACCCAGTACTTC. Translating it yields CASSSSLMETQYF. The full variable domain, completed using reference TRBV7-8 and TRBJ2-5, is GAGVSQSPRYKVAKRGQDVALRCDPISGHVSLFWYQQALGQGPEFLTYFQNEAQLDKSGLPSDRFFAERPEGSVSTLKIQRTQQEDSAVYLCASSSSLMETQYFGPGTRLLVL.

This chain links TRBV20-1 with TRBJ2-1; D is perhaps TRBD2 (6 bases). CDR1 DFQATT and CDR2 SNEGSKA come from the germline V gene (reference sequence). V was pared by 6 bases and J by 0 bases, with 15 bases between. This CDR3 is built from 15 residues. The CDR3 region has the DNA TGCAGTGCCTACCCGCGCGGGGCCTCCTACAATGAGCAGTTCTTC. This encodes CSAYPRGASYNEQFF.

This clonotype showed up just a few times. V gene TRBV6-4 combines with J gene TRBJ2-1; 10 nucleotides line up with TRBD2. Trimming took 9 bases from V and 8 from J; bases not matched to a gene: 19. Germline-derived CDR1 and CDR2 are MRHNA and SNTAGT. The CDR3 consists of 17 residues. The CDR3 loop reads CARGRDLAGVSVDEQFF. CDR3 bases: TGTGCCAGAGGGCGGGACCTAGCGGGAGTATCGGTTGATGAGCAGTTCTTC.

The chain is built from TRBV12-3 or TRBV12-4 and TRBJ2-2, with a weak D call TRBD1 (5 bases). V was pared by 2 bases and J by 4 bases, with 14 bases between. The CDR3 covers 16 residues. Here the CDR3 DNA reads TGTGCCAGCAGTTTACCCAGGCAGGGAATCACCGGGGAGCTGTTTTTT. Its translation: CASSLPRQGITGELFF.

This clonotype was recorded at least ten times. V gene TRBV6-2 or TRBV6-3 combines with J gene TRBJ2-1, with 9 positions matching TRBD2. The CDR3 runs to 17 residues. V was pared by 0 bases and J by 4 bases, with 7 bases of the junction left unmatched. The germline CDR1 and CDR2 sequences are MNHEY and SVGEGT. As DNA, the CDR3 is TGTGCCAGCAGTTACTCCGGGCTAGCGGGGATATACAATGAGCAGTTCTTC. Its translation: CASSYSGLAGIYNEQFF.

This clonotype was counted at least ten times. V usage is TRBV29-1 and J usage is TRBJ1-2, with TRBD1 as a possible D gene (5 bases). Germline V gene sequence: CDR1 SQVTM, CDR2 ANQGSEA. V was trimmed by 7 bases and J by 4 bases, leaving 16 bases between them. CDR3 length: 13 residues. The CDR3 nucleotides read TGCAGCGCCAAGTTCGGGGCAGGCTATGGCTACACCTTC. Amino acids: CSAKFGAGYGYTF.

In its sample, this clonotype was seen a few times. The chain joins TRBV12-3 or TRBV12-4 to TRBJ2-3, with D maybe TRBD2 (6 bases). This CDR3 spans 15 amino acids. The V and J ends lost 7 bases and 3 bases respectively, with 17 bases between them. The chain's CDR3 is CASIPWGEITDTQYF. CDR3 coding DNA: TGTGCCAGCATCCCGTGGGGGGAGATTACAGATACGCAGTATTTT.

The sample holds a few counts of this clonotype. CDR3 bases: TGTGCCAGCTCACCATCTAGCGGGAGACACAACAATGAGCAGTTCTTC. Translation: CASSPSSGRHNNEQFF. The chain has TRBV18 and TRBJ2-1; TRBD2 agrees at 10 bases. V dropped 2 bases and J dropped 5; count of bases not matched to a gene: 6. Per the germline V gene, CDR1 is KGHSH and CDR2 is LQKENI. The CDR3 has 16 residues.

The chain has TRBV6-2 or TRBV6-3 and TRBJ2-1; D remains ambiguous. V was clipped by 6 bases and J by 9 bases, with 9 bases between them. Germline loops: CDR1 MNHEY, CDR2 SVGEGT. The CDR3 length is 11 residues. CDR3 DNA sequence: TGTGCCAGCAGCAACCCGAGTGAGCAGTTCTTC. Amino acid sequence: CASSNPSEQFF.

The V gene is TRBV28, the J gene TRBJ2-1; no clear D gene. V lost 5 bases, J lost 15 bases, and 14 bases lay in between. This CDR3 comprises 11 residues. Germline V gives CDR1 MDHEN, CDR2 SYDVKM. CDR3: CASSPLGSLFF. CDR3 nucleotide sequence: TGTGCCAGCAGTCCCCTGGGCTCACTGTTCTTC.

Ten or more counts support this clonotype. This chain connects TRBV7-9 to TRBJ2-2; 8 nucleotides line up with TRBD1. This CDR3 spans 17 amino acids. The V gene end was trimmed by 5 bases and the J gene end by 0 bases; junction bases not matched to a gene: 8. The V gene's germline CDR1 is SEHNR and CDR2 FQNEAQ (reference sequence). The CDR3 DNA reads TGTGCCAGCAGCCCGCTGGGACAGGTGACGAACACCGGGGAGCTGTTTTTT. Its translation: CASSPLGQVTNTGELFF.

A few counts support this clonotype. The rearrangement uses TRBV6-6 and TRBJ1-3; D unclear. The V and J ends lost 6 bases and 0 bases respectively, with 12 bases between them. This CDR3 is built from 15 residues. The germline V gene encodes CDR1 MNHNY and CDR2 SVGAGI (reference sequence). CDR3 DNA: TGTGCCAGCAGCCACATCGTCTCCTCTGGAAACACCATATATTTT. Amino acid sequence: CASSHIVSSGNTIYF.

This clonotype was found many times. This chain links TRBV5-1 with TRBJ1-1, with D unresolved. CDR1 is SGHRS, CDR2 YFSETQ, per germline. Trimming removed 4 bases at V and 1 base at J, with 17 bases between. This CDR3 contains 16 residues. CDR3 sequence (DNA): TGCGCCAGCAGCCCTGACACGCCAATCCCGAACACTGAAGCTTTCTTT. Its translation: CASSPDTPIPNTEAFF.

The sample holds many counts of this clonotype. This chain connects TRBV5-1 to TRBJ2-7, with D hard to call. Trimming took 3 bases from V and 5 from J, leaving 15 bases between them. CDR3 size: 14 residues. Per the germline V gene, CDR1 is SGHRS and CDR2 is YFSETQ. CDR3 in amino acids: CASSSGLLGNEQYF. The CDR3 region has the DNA TGCGCCAGCAGCTCGGGCCTCCTGGGTAACGAGCAGTACTTC.

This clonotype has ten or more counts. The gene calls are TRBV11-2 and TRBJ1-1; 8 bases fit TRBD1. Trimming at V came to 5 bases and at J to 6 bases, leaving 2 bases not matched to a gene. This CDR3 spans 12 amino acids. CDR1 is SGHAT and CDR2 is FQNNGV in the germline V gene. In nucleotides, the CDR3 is TGTGCCAGCAGCCGACAGGGGCCTGAAGCTTTCTTT. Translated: CASSRQGPEAFF.

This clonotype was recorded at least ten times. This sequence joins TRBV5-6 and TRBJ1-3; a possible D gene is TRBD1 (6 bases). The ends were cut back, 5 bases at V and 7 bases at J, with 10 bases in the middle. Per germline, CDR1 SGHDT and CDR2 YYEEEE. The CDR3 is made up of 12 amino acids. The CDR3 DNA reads TGTGCCAGCAGTTTAACAGGGAACACCATATATTTT. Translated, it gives CASSLTGNTIYF.

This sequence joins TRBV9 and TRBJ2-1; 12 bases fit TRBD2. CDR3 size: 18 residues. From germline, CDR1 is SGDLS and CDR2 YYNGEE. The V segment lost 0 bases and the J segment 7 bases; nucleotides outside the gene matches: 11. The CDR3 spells CASSVAKTSGRRNNEQFF. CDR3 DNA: TGTGCCAGCAGCGTAGCTAAAACTAGCGGGAGGCGGAATAATGAGCAGTTCTTC.

In DNA, the CDR3 is TGCGCCAGCAGTCGGACTAAGAATGAGCAGTTCTTC. It translates to CASSRTKNEQFF. The chain joins TRBV10-1 to TRBJ2-1; D perhaps matches TRBD2 (6 bases). Germline V lookup: CDR1 WNHNN, CDR2 SYGVQD (reference sequence). Deletions cut 5 bases from V and 7 bases from J, with 9 bases between. The CDR3 runs to 12 residues.

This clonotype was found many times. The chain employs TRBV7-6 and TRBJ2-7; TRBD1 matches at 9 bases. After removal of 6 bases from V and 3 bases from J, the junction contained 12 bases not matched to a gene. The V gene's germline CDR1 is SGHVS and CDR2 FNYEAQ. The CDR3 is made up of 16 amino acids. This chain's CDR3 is CASSSELQGARYEQYF. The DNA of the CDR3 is TGTGCCAGCAGTTCTGAATTACAGGGGGCCCGCTACGAGCAGTACTTC.

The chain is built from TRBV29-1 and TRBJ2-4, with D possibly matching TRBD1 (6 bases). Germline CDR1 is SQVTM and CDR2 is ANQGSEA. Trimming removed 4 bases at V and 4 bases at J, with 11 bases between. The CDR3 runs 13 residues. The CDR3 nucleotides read TGCAGCGTTGCCCAGGACAGAAAAAACATTCAGTACTTC. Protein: CSVAQDRKNIQYF. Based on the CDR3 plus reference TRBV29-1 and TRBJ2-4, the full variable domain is SAVISQKPSRDICQRGTSLTIQCQVDSQVTMMFWYRQQPGQSLTLIATANQGSEATYESGFVIDKFPISRPNLTFSTLTVSNMSPEDSSIYLCSVAQDRKNIQYFGAGTRLSVL.

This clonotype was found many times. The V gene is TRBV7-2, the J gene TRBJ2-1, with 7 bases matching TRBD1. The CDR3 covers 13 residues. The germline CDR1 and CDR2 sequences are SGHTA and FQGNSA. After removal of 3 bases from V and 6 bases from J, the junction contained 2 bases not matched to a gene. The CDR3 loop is CASSFDRANEQFF. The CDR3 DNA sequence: TGTGCCAGCAGCTTCGACAGGGCCAATGAGCAGTTCTTC.

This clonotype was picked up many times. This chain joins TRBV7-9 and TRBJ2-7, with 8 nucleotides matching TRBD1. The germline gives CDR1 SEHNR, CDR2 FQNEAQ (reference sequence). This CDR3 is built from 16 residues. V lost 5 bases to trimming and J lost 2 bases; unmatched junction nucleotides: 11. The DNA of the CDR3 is TGTGCCAGCAGCGCCGACAGGACAGGGAAACCCTACGAGCAGTACTTC. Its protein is CASSADRTGKPYEQYF.